These 20 T cell receptor beta chains were all obtained from the same sample, sequenced in a study of T cell repertoires in aging, cancer and after chemotherapy. Peripheral blood genomic DNA, not sorted cells or RNA, was the template. A mixed TRB-A/B primer pool amplified rearranged TRB by multiplex touch-down PCR. TCRdb re-called the multiplex PCR reads with MiXCR, one entry per CDR3 protein. The data hold 2,000 to 3,000 distinct CDR3 sequences, with 50% to 80% observed a single time. The sequenced sample was blood. The receptors shown here come from a human donor with a solid tumor.

The V and J genes are TRBV27 and TRBJ1-6; 7 bases fit TRBD1. The CDR3 length is 15 residues. Germline V gene data show CDR1 as MNHEY and CDR2 as SMNVEV (reference sequence). The V and J ends lost 4 bases and 8 bases, in that order; junction bases with no gene match: 8. The chain's CDR3 is CASSSRQGADSPLHF. For the CDR3, the DNA is TGTGCCAGCAGTTCCCGACAGGGTGCGGATTCACCCCTCCACTTT.

Only one count was recorded for this clonotype. This rearrangement joins TRBV6-1 to TRBJ2-1, with 9 bases identical to TRBD2. From germline, CDR1 is MNHNS and CDR2 SASEGT. The ends lost 5 bases at V and 5 bases at J; junction bases unmatched: 4. The CDR3 has 14 amino acids. The CDR3 spells CASSLTSGDNEQFF. The CDR3 nucleotides are TGTGCCAGCAGTCTGACTAGCGGCGACAATGAGCAGTTCTTC.

This clonotype has a single count. The chain recombines TRBV18 with TRBJ2-3; 9 bases are a match to TRBD2. V lost 6 bases and J lost 0; bases outside the gene matches: 7. Looked up from germline, CDR1 is KGHSH and CDR2 is LQKENI. The CDR3 loop spans 16 amino acids. CDR3 sequence (DNA): TGTGCCAGCTCCCAACTTAGCGGGAGCAGCACAGATACGCAGTATTTT. This sequence encodes CASSQLSGSSTDTQYF.

This chain connects TRBV7-2 to TRBJ1-1; D gene ambiguous. The CDR3 extends over 13 amino acids. From germline, CDR1 is SGHTA and CDR2 FQGNSA. V lost 4 bases and J lost 1, with 7 bases in between. The CDR3: CASSSTRNTEAFF. DNA of the CDR3: TGTGCCAGCAGCTCAACACGGAACACTGAAGCTTTCTTT. The whole variable domain, remainder taken from reference TRBV7-2 and TRBJ1-1, is GAGVSQSPSNKVTEKGKDVELRCDPISGHTALYWYRQSLGQGLEFLIYFQGNSAPDKSGLPSDRFSAERTGGSVSTLTIQRTQQEDSAVYLCASSSTRNTEAFFGQGTRLTVV.

Comments on this clonotype: An end of the junction differs from the germline gene, which may be a read error. The CDR3 loop reads CASSRTQGATNEKLFF. Here the CDR3 DNA reads TGTGCCAGCAGCCGAACCCAGGGGGCAACTAATGAAAAACTGTTTTTT. The V call is TRBV4-3, the J call TRBJ1-4, with 7 bases matching TRBD1. The germline V gene encodes CDR1 LGHNA and CDR2 YSLEER. CDR3 length: 16 amino acids.

V usage is TRBV28 and J usage is TRBJ2-3; a weak D match, TRBD1 (6 bases). V was cut by 5 bases and J by 3 bases, with 18 bases left in between. CDR1 is MDHEN and CDR2 is SYDVKM in the germline V gene. The CDR3 loop spans 16 amino acids. The CDR3 spells CASSPTWGRGTDTQYF. The CDR3 DNA reads as TGTGCCAGCAGTCCAACCTGGGGCAGGGGTACAGATACGCAGTATTTT.

This clonotype was recorded a few times. The chain recombines TRBV19 with TRBJ1-5; no firm D call. The V and J ends lost 3 bases and 6 bases respectively, with 12 bases between them. The CDR3 is made up of 14 amino acids. Looked up from germline, CDR1 is LNHDA and CDR2 is SQIVND (reference sequence). The CDR3 region is CASSIREGGQPQHF. CDR3 DNA sequence: TGTGCCAGTAGTATTAGGGAGGGCGGTCAGCCCCAGCATTTT.

The V and J genes are TRBV30 and TRBJ2-1; either TRBD1 or TRBD2 may fit D (5 bases each). The CDR3 length is 13 residues. V was trimmed by 1 base and J by 8 bases, leaving 12 bases between them. Germline assignment: CDR1 GTSNPN and CDR2 SVGIG (reference sequence). The CDR3 DNA follows: TGTGCCTGGAGTGGGGACGAGGCCCATGAGCAGTTCTTC. Translation: CAWSGDEAHEQFF.

The table lists this clonotype with a few counts. The chain employs TRBV29-1 and TRBJ2-7; D perhaps matches TRBD2 (6 bases). The CDR3 sequence is 14 residues long. CDR1 is SQVTM and CDR2 is ANQGSEA in the germline V gene. The V end was cut by 1 base, the J end by 7 bases, with 17 bases between. DNA for the CDR3: TGCAGCGTTGAAGGGGCTGGGCTCGGGAGTGAGCAGTACTTC. Its protein product is CSVEGAGLGSEQYF.

The genes are TRBV20-1 and TRBJ1-1; D may be TRBD1 (5 bases). This CDR3 is 13 amino acids long. In germline, CDR1 is DFQATT, CDR2 SNEGSKA (reference sequence). The V end lost 0 bases, the J end lost 5 bases, and 10 bases lay between the germline ends. The CDR3 reads CSAREGKGTEAFF. The CDR3 DNA reads as TGCAGTGCTAGAGAGGGGAAGGGGACTGAAGCTTTCTTT.

By share of the sample, this clonotype is large. The chain carries TRBV30 and TRBJ1-2, with D uncertain. Trimming removed 1 base from V and 2 bases from J, with 2 bases in between. Germline-derived CDR1 and CDR2 are GTSNPN and SVGIG (reference sequence). This CDR3 has 11 amino acids. The CDR3: CAWSANYGYTF. The CDR3 DNA sequence: TGTGCCTGGAGTGCCAACTATGGCTACACCTTC.

The chain combines TRBV12-3 or TRBV12-4 with TRBJ2-1; 8 bases match TRBD2. The CDR3 runs 14 residues. Unmatched junction bases numbered 8, after V lost 6 bases and J lost 7 bases. As DNA, the CDR3 is TGTGCCAGCAGCTCGGGGGAGCGGGAGAATGAGCAGTTCTTC. It translates to CASSSGERENEQFF.

This chain connects TRBV19 to TRBJ1-4; the D gene is possibly TRBD1 (5 bases). The CDR3 runs to 15 residues. The V end was cut by 7 bases, the J end by 5 bases, with 17 bases between. Germline V gene lookup returns CDR1 LNHDA and CDR2 SQIVND (reference sequence). The CDR3 DNA follows: TGTGCCAGTACTAAAACCGGGACGGGGAATGAAAAACTGTTTTTT. This sequence encodes CASTKTGTGNEKLFF.

This clonotype turned up a few times. This chain uses TRBV29-1 with TRBJ2-7; 7 bases map to TRBD1. J lost 1 base, V lost 7 bases, and 4 bases had no gene match. CDR1 is SQVTM and CDR2 is ANQGSEA in the germline V gene. This CDR3 spans 12 amino acids. The DNA of the CDR3 is TGCAGCGCCCGGGACAGTTCCTACGAGCAGTACTTC. It translates to CSARDSSYEQYF.

In DNA form, the CDR3 reads TGTGCCAGCAGCTTGACAGGGGGGGACAATCAGCCCCAGCATTTT. Translating it yields CASSLTGGDNQPQHF. The rearrangement uses TRBV5-6 and TRBJ1-5; 8 bases are shared with TRBD1. This CDR3 has 15 amino acids. Trimming cost V 1 base and J 3 bases; bases outside gene matches: 3. Germline CDR1 and CDR2: SGHDT and YYEEEE. Looking up the rest from reference TRBV5-6 and TRBJ1-5 gives the full variable domain: DAGVTQSPTHLIKTRGQQVTLRCSPKSGHDTVSWYQQALGQGPQFIFQYYEEEERQRGNFPDRFSGHQFPNYSSELNVNALLLGDSALYLCASSLTGGDNQPQHFGDGTRLSIL.

The sample holds one count of this clonotype. The rearrangement uses TRBV6-1 and TRBJ1-4; 7 bases are a match to TRBD1. The CDR3 contains 13 residues. The germline gives CDR1 MNHNS, CDR2 SASEGT. The ends lost 4 bases at V and 8 bases at J; junction bases unmatched: 4. The CDR3 spells CASSGQGREKLFF. The CDR3, as DNA: TGTGCCAGCAGTGGACAGGGACGCGAAAAACTGTTTTTT.

The chain has TRBV6-1 and TRBJ1-5; D might be TRBD1 (5 bases). Germline CDR1 and CDR2: MNHNS and SASEGT. CDR3 length: 11 amino acids. Trimming left V 5 bases short and J 13 bases short, with 12 bases between. The CDR3 here is CASSLTGAQHF. The CDR3 DNA follows: TGTGCCAGCAGTCTTACAGGAGCTCAGCATTTT.

The genes are TRBV30 and TRBJ2-7, with 13 bases lining up with TRBD2. The CDR3 extends over 15 amino acids. Germline V CDR1 and CDR2: GTSNPN, SVGIG (reference sequence). Losses at the gene ends were 4 bases for V and 4 bases for J; bases not matched to a gene: 7. CDR3 bases: TGTGCCTGGACTCTGACTAGCGGGGGGTATTACGAGCAGTACTTC. Translation: CAWTLTSGGYYEQYF.

The V and J genes are TRBV29-1 and TRBJ2-1; possibly TRBD1 for D (6 bases). CDR1 is SQVTM, CDR2 ANQGSEA, per germline. Trimming left V 6 bases short and J 0 bases short, with 12 bases between. CDR3 length equals 14 residues. CDR3 nucleotide sequence: TGCAGCGTGGCCCAGGGGAACTCCTACAATGAGCAGTTCTTC. This codes for CSVAQGNSYNEQFF.

This chain uses TRBV28 with TRBJ2-7; D is possibly TRBD2 (5 bases). Germline V gene data show CDR1 as MDHEN and CDR2 as SYDVKM. Trimming took off 2 bases at V and 3 bases at J, with 8 bases between the two ends. The CDR3 has 13 amino acids. CDR3 DNA sequence: TGTGCCAGCAGTTTAGAGGGTAGCTACGAGCAGTACTTC. The encoded protein is CASSLEGSYEQYF.